This entry lists 18 T cell receptor beta chains sequenced from one sample in a study of blood T cell repertoires in COVID-19. Here immunoSEQ multiplex PCR was the method, and the copy in TCRdb shows in-frame clones only, minus some. Of approximately 300,000 clones listed, 87% are singletons. Sequencing used PBMCs or T cells enriched from blood (not recorded which). These TCRs come from a woman in her 30s who had recovered from COVID-19.

The chain employs TRBV18 and TRBJ2-6, with D maybe TRBD1 (6 bases). This CDR3 comprises 18 residues. Trimming removed 3 bases from V and 2 bases from J, with 17 bases in between. Germline V gives CDR1 KGHSH, CDR2 LQKENI. The CDR3 nucleotides read TGTGCCAGCTCACCCTACCTCTTCACAGGGACTGGGGCCAACGTCCTGACTTTC. Translation gives CASSPYLFTGTGANVLTF. The full variable domain, with the rest looked up from reference TRBV18 and TRBJ2-6, is NAGVMQNPRHLVRRRGQEARLRCSPMKGHSHVYWYRQLPEEGLKFMVYLQKENIIDESGMPKERFSAEFPKEGPSILRIQQVVRGDSAAYFCASSPYLFTGTGANVLTFGAGSRLTVL.

This chain connects TRBV7-2 to TRBJ1-1, with 7 bases identical to TRBD1. This CDR3 has 15 amino acids. Germline lookup yields CDR1 SGHTA and CDR2 FQGNSA. Germline trimming cut 6 bases from V and 4 bases from J; bases unmatched to any gene: 11. The CDR3 DNA reads as TGTGCCAGCAGGAGTCGACAGGGCTGGTCCACTGAAGCTTTCTTT. Amino acid sequence: CASRSRQGWSTEAFF.

The chain uses TRBV19 and TRBJ1-1; D is unresolved. This CDR3 region has 14 residues. The V end lost 3 bases, the J end lost 4 bases, and 12 bases lay between the germline ends. Looked up from germline, CDR1 is LNHDA and CDR2 is SQIVND (reference sequence). In DNA form, the CDR3 reads TGTGCCAGTAGTATTCAGGCCGGTCCCACTGAAGCTTTCTTT. This codes for CASSIQAGPTEAFF. Based on the CDR3 plus reference TRBV19 and TRBJ1-1, the full variable domain is DGGITQSPKYLFRKEGQNVTLSCEQNLNHDAMYWYRQDPGQGLRLIYYSQIVNDFQKGDIAEGYSVSREKKESFPLTVTSAQKNPTAFYLCASSIQAGPTEAFFGQGTRLTVV.

This clone appeared a few times. The CDR3 region is CASSPERSEQFF. Here the CDR3 DNA reads TGTGCCAGCAGCCCTGAACGCAGTGAGCAGTTCTTC. The chain joins TRBV7-6 to TRBJ2-1; D gene ambiguous. The CDR3 has 12 residues. Trimming left V 5 bases short and J 9 bases short, with 11 bases between. The V gene's germline CDR1 is SGHVS and CDR2 FNYEAQ.

J is TRBJ1-1 and V is TRBV3-1 (or the pseudogene TRBV3-2), with D uncertain. The CDR3 loop spans 14 amino acids. Deletions cut 0 bases from V and 6 bases from J, with 11 bases between. Germline V gene lookup returns CDR1 LGHDT and CDR2 YNNKEL (reference sequence). This chain's CDR3 is CASSQEPTGSEAFF. CDR3 sequence (DNA): TGTGCCAGCAGCCAAGAGCCCACGGGGTCTGAAGCTTTCTTT.

The rearrangement uses TRBV7-2 and TRBJ2-1; a possible D gene is TRBD2 (5 bases). Trimming shortened V by 3 bases and J by 5 bases, and 11 bases separated the two germline ends. From germline, CDR1 is SGHTA and CDR2 FQGNSA. CDR3 size: 14 residues. CDR3 amino acids: CASSFRTGDNEQFF. DNA for the CDR3: TGTGCCAGCAGCTTCAGGACCGGGGACAATGAGCAGTTCTTC.

CDR3 in amino acids: CASSLTGQAYTEAFF. The CDR3 region has the DNA TGTGCCAGCAGCTTAACGGGACAGGCCTACACTGAAGCTTTCTTT. The chain uses TRBV7-9 and TRBJ1-1, with TRBD1 identical over 8 bases. The CDR3 spans 15 residues. The trim removed 2 bases at V and 3 bases at J, leaving 5 bases unmatched. The germline CDR1 and CDR2 sequences are SEHNR and FQNEAQ (reference sequence).

This chain joins TRBV4-3 and TRBJ1-1, with TRBD1 matching 7 bases. Germline trimming cut 0 bases from V and 5 bases from J; bases unmatched to any gene: 12. CDR1 and CDR2 (germline): LGHNA, YSLEER. The CDR3 spans 17 residues. The CDR3 DNA follows: TGCGCCAGCAGCCAAGAGAGGGGGCAGGGGACGAAGACTGAAGCTTTCTTT. Its translation is CASSQERGQGTKTEAFF.

The chain links TRBV5-1 to TRBJ1-6; perhaps TRBD1 as D (5 bases). CDR1 SGHRS and CDR2 YFSETQ come from the germline V gene. CDR3 length: 14 amino acids. V was shortened by 4 bases and J by 10 bases, with 15 bases between the two germline ends. As DNA, the CDR3 is TGCGCCAGCAGCCCGGCAGGGTTCTGGTCACCCCTCCACTTT. It is translated as CASSPAGFWSPLHF. The full variable domain, rest sourced from reference TRBV5-1 and TRBJ1-6, is KAGVTQTPRYLIKTRGQQVTLSCSPISGHRSVSWYQQTPGQGLQFLFEYFSETQRNKGNFPGRFSGRQFSNSRSEMNVSTLELGDSALYLCASSPAGFWSPLHFGNGTRLTVT.

This chain uses TRBV30 with TRBJ1-2; no clear D. This CDR3 spans 16 amino acids. Germline CDR1 and CDR2: GTSNPN and SVGIG (reference sequence). Between the trimmed V and J ends, which lost 1 base and 3 bases, there was a span of 18 bases. CDR3 sequence: CAWSGAAGLGYYGYTF. The CDR3 DNA reads as TGTGCCTGGAGTGGCGCCGCGGGCCTCGGGTACTATGGCTACACCTTC.

The J gene is TRBJ2-2, the V gene TRBV2, with a weak D call TRBD2 (6 bases). Trimming took 5 bases from V and 6 from J, leaving 19 bases between them. Germline V lookup: CDR1 SNHLY, CDR2 FYNNEI. The CDR3 covers 16 residues. The CDR3 sequence: CASSYESGLGAGELFF. The CDR3 bases are TGTGCCAGCAGTTACGAATCGGGACTCGGCGCCGGGGAGCTGTTTTTT.

The V and J genes are TRBV29-1 and TRBJ2-7; tentatively, D is TRBD1 (5 bases). Germline V gene data show CDR1 as SQVTM and CDR2 as ANQGSEA. V lost 8 bases and J lost 4, with 12 bases in between. The CDR3 extends over 11 amino acids. Here the CDR3 reads CSFKGVYEQYF. CDR3 bases: TGCAGCTTCAAAGGGGTTTACGAGCAGTACTTC.

The chain combines TRBV15 with TRBJ1-6, with a tentative D call TRBD1 (5 bases). Trimming shortened V by 8 bases and J by 3 bases, and 8 bases separated the two germline ends. This CDR3 has 13 amino acids. Germline CDR1 and CDR2: LNHNV and YYDKDF (reference sequence). DNA of the CDR3: TGTGCCACCCAGGGCCTCTATAATTCACCCCTCCACTTT. Encoded protein: CATQGLYNSPLHF.

J is TRBJ2-4 and V is TRBV29-1; 9 bases are a match to TRBD2. Germline trimming cut 1 base from V and 9 bases from J; bases unmatched to any gene: 7. Germline loops: CDR1 SQVTM, CDR2 ANQGSEA. The CDR3 length is 14 residues. The CDR3 spells CSVEGPRGGGIQYF. The CDR3 coding sequence is TGCAGCGTTGAAGGGCCTCGCGGGGGGGGCATTCAGTACTTC.

The chain uses TRBV23-1 and TRBJ2-2, with a possible D match to TRBD1 (6 bases). TRBV23-1 is assigned to the ORF class and has an uncertain function. V was shortened by 8 bases and J by 6 bases, with 16 bases between the two germline ends. The CDR3 length is 14 residues. CDR3 nucleotides: TGCGCCAGCTTGGGACAAAAAAAGCCCGGGGAGCTGTTTTTT. It codes for CASLGQKKPGELFF.

The chain couples TRBV30 to TRBJ1-1; D remains ambiguous. Germline CDR1 GTSNPN, CDR2 SVGIG (reference sequence). V gave up 2 bases and J gave up 1 base, with 11 bases separating them. This CDR3 spans 14 amino acids. The DNA for the CDR3 is TGTGCCTGGAGTCAAGCCGGTTGGAACACTGAAGCTTTCTTT. Its protein is CAWSQAGWNTEAFF.

This chain links TRBV11-2 with TRBJ1-2, with 7 bases that match TRBD1. Per the germline V gene, CDR1 is SGHAT and CDR2 is FQNNGV. Losses at the gene ends were 5 bases for V and 8 bases for J; bases not matched to a gene: 14. The CDR3 runs 15 residues. CDR3 protein: CASSANTGELGGYTF. The CDR3, as DNA: TGTGCCAGCAGCGCGAATACAGGGGAACTAGGCGGCTACACCTTC.

This chain links TRBV2 with TRBJ2-7, with D perhaps matching TRBD2 (5 bases). The CDR3 consists of 13 residues. V shed 2 bases and J shed 7 bases, with 12 bases lying between them. CDR1 SNHLY and CDR2 FYNNEI come from the germline V gene. The DNA of the CDR3 is TGTGCCAGCAGTGAACTGGAGGCTAGTGAGCAGTACTTC. As protein: CASSELEASEQYF.